The 26 T cell receptor beta chains in this list originate from one sample, sequenced in a study of control samples from healthy donors and cancer patients. Here immunoSEQ multiplex PCR was the method, and the copy in TCRdb shows in-frame clones only, minus some. The profile shows 150,000 to 200,000 clones, 85% to 90% of them singletons. The sequencing input was blood. The receptor set was obtained from a woman aged 50 to 65 in good health.

This chain connects TRBV5-1 to TRBJ2-2; unclear D gene. The V end was cut by 0 bases, the J end by 3 bases, with 12 bases between. CDR1 is SGHRS, CDR2 YFSETQ, per germline. The CDR3 loop spans 16 amino acids. As DNA, the CDR3 is TGCGCCAGCAGCTTGGCAGGAAACTCGGACACCGGGGAGCTGTTTTTT. Residues: CASSLAGNSDTGELFF.

J is TRBJ2-7 and V is TRBV5-1, with D possibly being TRBD2 (5 bases). V lost 4 bases, J lost 2 bases, and 13 bases lay in between. The CDR3 spans 14 residues. CDR1 is SGHRS, CDR2 YFSETQ, per germline. CDR3 sequence reads: CASSAIDGAYEQYF. CDR3 in DNA: TGCGCCAGCAGCGCCATTGACGGGGCCTACGAGCAGTACTTC.

CDR3 nucleotides: TGTGCCAGCAGCCGCAGGGGAGCGGGAGGCCACAATGAGCAGTTCTTC. It encodes CASSRRGAGGHNEQFF. This rearrangement joins TRBV6-6 to TRBJ2-1, with 9 bases matching TRBD2. This CDR3 has 16 amino acids. Germline V gives CDR1 MNHNY, CDR2 SVGAGI (reference sequence). The trim removed 6 bases at V and 5 bases at J, leaving 11 bases unmatched.

The V and J genes are TRBV13 and TRBJ2-3; D may be TRBD1 or TRBD2 (7 bases each). In germline, CDR1 is PRHDT, CDR2 FYEKMQ (reference sequence). The CDR3 runs 16 residues. V was cut by 5 bases and J by 2 bases, with 17 bases left in between. The CDR3 bases are TGTGCCAGCAGCAAGACAGGGAGGGTGATCACAGATACGCAGTATTTT. It encodes CASSKTGRVITDTQYF.

V is TRBV28 and J is TRBJ1-4; D is ambiguous. Germline V gene lookup returns CDR1 MDHEN and CDR2 SYDVKM. This CDR3 region has 13 residues. Trimming took 2 bases from V and 8 from J, leaving 9 bases between them. CDR3 region: CASSLGPPEKLFF. As DNA, the CDR3 is TGTGCCAGCAGTTTAGGGCCGCCAGAAAAACTGTTTTTT.

The chain is built from TRBV28 and TRBJ2-6; D is possibly TRBD1 (7 bases). The CDR3 covers 17 residues. CDR1 is MDHEN and CDR2 is SYDVKM in the germline V gene. The germline V and J ends were trimmed by 6 bases and 0 bases, with 15 bases remaining between them. The CDR3 spells CASSDREAVSGANVLTF. In DNA, the CDR3 is TGTGCCAGCAGCGACAGGGAGGCCGTCTCTGGGGCCAACGTCCTGACTTTC.

V is TRBV4-3 and J is TRBJ1-1; a possible D gene is TRBD1 (5 bases). CDR1 LGHNA and CDR2 YSLEER come from the germline V gene. CDR3 length equals 14 residues. V was trimmed by 1 base and J by 5 bases, leaving 11 bases between them. CDR3 bases: TGCGCCAGCAGCCAAGTGAGGGGTCGGACTGAAGCTTTCTTT. The encoded protein is CASSQVRGRTEAFF.

The J gene is TRBJ2-3, the V gene TRBV6-5; tentative D call: TRBD1 (6 bases). Per the germline V gene, CDR1 is MNHEY and CDR2 is SVGAGI. The CDR3 loop spans 15 amino acids. Trimming took 7 bases from V and 4 from J, leaving 18 bases between them. The CDR3, as DNA: TGTGCCAGCACTAGGAACAGGGTATTCCCAGATACGCAGTATTTT. Its translation is CASTRNRVFPDTQYF.

This chain connects TRBV3-1 (or the pseudogene TRBV3-2) to TRBJ2-7; D assignment may be TRBD1 or TRBD2 (6 bases each). The CDR3 spans 16 residues. Germline V CDR1 and CDR2: LGHDT, YNNKEL (reference sequence). V gave up 4 bases and J gave up 2 bases, with 18 bases separating them. CDR3 amino acids: CASSPTFGGETYEQYF. The DNA of the CDR3 is TGTGCCAGCAGCCCCACTTTCGGGGGCGAAACCTACGAGCAGTACTTC.

This chain links TRBV19 with TRBJ1-2; 8 nucleotides align to TRBD1. Germline values: CDR1 LNHDA, CDR2 SQIVND (reference sequence). V dropped 5 bases and J dropped 5; count of bases not matched to a gene: 10. The CDR3 runs 15 residues. CDR3 region: CASSVFRDRSYGYTF. The CDR3 DNA is TGTGCCAGTAGTGTTTTCCGGGACAGGTCTTATGGCTACACCTTC. Based on the CDR3 plus reference TRBV19 and TRBJ1-2, the full variable domain is DGGITQSPKYLFRKEGQNVTLSCEQNLNHDAMYWYRQDPGQGLRLIYYSQIVNDFQKGDIAEGYSVSREKKESFPLTVTSAQKNPTAFYLCASSVFRDRSYGYTFGSGTRLTVV.

The rearrangement uses TRBV19 and TRBJ1-1; 7 bases fit TRBD1. Germline assignment: CDR1 LNHDA and CDR2 SQIVND (reference sequence). V dropped 4 bases and J dropped 5; count of bases not matched to a gene: 7. This CDR3 is built from 14 residues. CDR3 DNA: TGTGCCAGTAGTACGTTACAGGGGAATACTGAAGCTTTCTTT. This codes for CASSTLQGNTEAFF.

V is TRBV18 and J is TRBJ2-2, with D tentatively TRBD1 or TRBD2 (5 bases each). The CDR3 sequence is 14 residues long. Trimming removed 2 bases from V and 5 bases from J, with 9 bases in between. Germline assignment: CDR1 KGHSH and CDR2 LQKENI. The CDR3 is CASSPAEGTGELFF. The CDR3 DNA reads as TGTGCCAGCTCACCAGCAGAGGGGACCGGGGAGCTGTTTTTT.

The chain is built from TRBV2 and TRBJ2-7; D is undetermined. This CDR3 comprises 14 residues. Germline V CDR1 and CDR2: SNHLY, FYNNEI. The V and J ends lost 4 bases and 0 bases respectively, with 10 bases between them. CDR3 nucleotides: TGTGCCAGCAGTGGTCCTCTTAGCTCCTACGAGCAGTACTTC. Protein product: CASSGPLSSYEQYF.

The chain joins TRBV9 to TRBJ1-1; possibly TRBD1 for D (6 bases). There are 16 residues in the CDR3. Looked up from germline, CDR1 is SGDLS and CDR2 is YYNGEE. The V end was cut by 0 bases, the J end by 1 base, with 13 bases between. CDR3 DNA sequence: TGTGCCAGCAGCGTAGGATTGGGCAGGGGGAACACTGAAGCTTTCTTT. It encodes CASSVGLGRGNTEAFF.

Of note for this clone: In the same sample, other DNA sequences code for this CDR3. In DNA, the CDR3 is TGCAGCGTTGGTCCCGGCGGGAATCAGCCCCAGCATTTT. Translation gives CSVGPGGNQPQHF. This chain joins TRBV29-1 and TRBJ1-5; D ambiguous. The CDR3 length is 13 residues. Germline V gene lookup returns CDR1 SQVTM and CDR2 ANQGSEA. V was clipped by 4 bases and J by 4 bases, with 11 bases between them.

This sequence joins TRBV27 and TRBJ1-1; the D is unclear. Germline-derived CDR1 and CDR2 are MNHEY and SMNVEV (reference sequence). This CDR3 has 16 amino acids. The V gene lost 0 bases and the J gene lost 0 bases, with 11 bases spanning the gap. CDR3 loop: CASSLSSRVMNTEAFF. The CDR3 region has the DNA TGTGCCAGCAGTTTATCGTCTAGGGTAATGAACACTGAAGCTTTCTTT.

The chain carries TRBV4-3 and TRBJ1-2; no firm D call. V was pared by 0 bases and J by 2 bases, with 10 bases between. The CDR3 contains 15 residues. Germline CDR1 reads LGHNA; CDR2 reads YSLEER. CDR3 sequence (DNA): TGCGCCAGCAGCCAAGATATGAGGAGGAACTATGGCTACACCTTC. Translation gives CASSQDMRRNYGYTF.

The chain carries TRBV7-3 and TRBJ2-1; TRBD2 matches at 14 bases. Germline V gene data show CDR1 as SGHTA and CDR2 as FQGTGA. Unmatched junction bases numbered 12, after V lost 4 bases and J lost 4 bases. This CDR3 comprises 19 residues. The DNA for the CDR3 is TGTGCCAGCAGCTCCGACTCCGGGACTAGCGGGAGATTTTACAATGAGCAGTTCTTC. Protein: CASSSDSGTSGRFYNEQFF.

This clone was observed a few times. This chain joins TRBV10-3 and TRBJ1-2, with 9 positions matching TRBD1. V dropped 0 bases and J dropped 4; count of bases not matched to a gene: 0. The CDR3 sequence is 14 residues long. Germline values: CDR1 ENHRY, CDR2 SYGVKD. CDR3 DNA sequence: TGTGCCATCAGTGAGTCGGACAGGGGCTATGGCTACACCTTC. Its protein is CAISESDRGYGYTF.

This chain joins TRBV3-1 (or the pseudogene TRBV3-2) and TRBJ1-1; D is possibly TRBD1 (6 bases). Trimming cost V 0 bases and J 3 bases, with 29 bases left between them. CDR1 is LGHDT and CDR2 is YNNKEL in the germline V gene (reference sequence). The CDR3 runs to 21 residues. Here the CDR3 reads CASSQEKVLEWTMYRDTEAFF. CDR3 in DNA: TGTGCCAGCAGCCAAGAAAAGGTTTTAGAGTGGACCATGTACAGGGACACTGAAGCTTTCTTT.

The rearrangement uses TRBV28 and TRBJ2-7, with D uncertain. CDR3 length equals 14 residues. Trimming removed 5 bases from V and 3 bases from J, with 14 bases in between. From germline, CDR1 is MDHEN and CDR2 SYDVKM. CDR3 residues: CASSLTEHGYEQYF. CDR3 coding DNA: TGTGCCAGCAGTCTCACGGAGCATGGCTACGAGCAGTACTTC.

V usage is TRBV6-1 and J usage is TRBJ2-1, with D possibly TRBD1 on 5 matching bases. Germline lookup yields CDR1 MNHNS and CDR2 SASEGT. This CDR3 has 12 residues. The V end lost 2 bases, the J end lost 8 bases, and 7 bases lay between the germline ends. The chain's CDR3 is CASSEWGDEQFF. CDR3 nucleotide sequence: TGTGCCAGCAGTGAATGGGGCGATGAGCAGTTCTTC.

The sample holds many counts of this clone. The rearrangement joins TRBV30 to TRBJ2-7; 13 nucleotides match TRBD2. This CDR3 region has 15 residues. Germline CDR1 reads GTSNPN; CDR2 reads SVGIG (reference sequence). V trimming: 3 bases; J trimming: 4 bases; junction bases outside the gene matches: 6. CDR3 nucleotides: TGTGCCTGGAGCGCCTCGGGACTAGCGGGATACGAGCAGTACTTC. Protein: CAWSASGLAGYEQYF.

The chain couples TRBV6-2 or TRBV6-3 to TRBJ2-1; no clear D. The germline CDR1 and CDR2 sequences are MNHEY and SVGEGT. The CDR3 has 17 residues. V lost 2 bases to trimming and J lost 0 bases, with 14 bases between them. The CDR3 region has the DNA TGTGCCAGCAGTTACGGGTACTCTAGGTCCTCCTACAATGAGCAGTTCTTC. This encodes CASSYGYSRSSYNEQFF.

The V call is TRBV30, the J call TRBJ1-3; 9 bases map to TRBD1. Germline V gene data show CDR1 as GTSNPN and CDR2 as SVGIG (reference sequence). The CDR3 runs 14 residues. For the CDR3, the DNA is TGTGCATGTAAACAGGGGGCTGGTGGAAACACCATATATTTT. This sequence encodes CACKQGAGGNTIYF.

This clone was picked up one time. The V call is TRBV9, the J call TRBJ2-3; 15 bases line up with TRBD2. Germline CDR1 and CDR2: SGDLS and YYNGEE. The CDR3 is 17 residues long. V lost 4 bases, J lost 3 bases, and 6 bases stayed unmatched. CDR3 residues: CASSPRTSGGATDTQYF. For the CDR3, the DNA is TGTGCCAGCAGCCCCAGGACTAGCGGGGGGGCAACAGATACGCAGTATTTT.